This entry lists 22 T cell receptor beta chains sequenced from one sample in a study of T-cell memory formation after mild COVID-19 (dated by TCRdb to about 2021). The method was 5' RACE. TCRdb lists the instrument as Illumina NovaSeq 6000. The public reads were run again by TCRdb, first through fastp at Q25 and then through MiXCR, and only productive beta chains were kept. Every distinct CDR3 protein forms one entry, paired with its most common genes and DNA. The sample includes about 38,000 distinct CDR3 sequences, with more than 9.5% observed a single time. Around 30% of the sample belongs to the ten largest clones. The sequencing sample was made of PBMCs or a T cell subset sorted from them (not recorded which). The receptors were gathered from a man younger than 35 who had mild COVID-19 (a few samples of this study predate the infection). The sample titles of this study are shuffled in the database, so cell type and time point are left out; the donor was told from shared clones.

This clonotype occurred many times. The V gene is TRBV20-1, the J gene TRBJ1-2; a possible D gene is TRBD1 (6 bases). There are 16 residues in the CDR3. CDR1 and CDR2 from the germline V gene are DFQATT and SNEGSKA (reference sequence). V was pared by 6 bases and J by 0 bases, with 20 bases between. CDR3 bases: TGCAGTGCCAGTAGCTCGGGGGCCGGGGCTAACTATGGCTACACCTTC. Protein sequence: CSASSSGAGANYGYTF.

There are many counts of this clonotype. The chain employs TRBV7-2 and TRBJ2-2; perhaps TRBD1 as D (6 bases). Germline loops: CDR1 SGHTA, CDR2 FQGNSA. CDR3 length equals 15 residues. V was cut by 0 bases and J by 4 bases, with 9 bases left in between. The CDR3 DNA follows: TGTGCCAGCAGCTTAGCCGGGACACTCACCGGGGAGCTGTTTTTT. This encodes CASSLAGTLTGELFF.

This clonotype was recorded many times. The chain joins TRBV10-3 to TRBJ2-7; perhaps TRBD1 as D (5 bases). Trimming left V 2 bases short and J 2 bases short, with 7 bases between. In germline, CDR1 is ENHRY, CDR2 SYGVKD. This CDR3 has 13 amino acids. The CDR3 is CAISEVRAYEQYF. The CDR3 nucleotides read TGTGCCATCAGTGAGGTCAGGGCCTACGAGCAGTACTTC.

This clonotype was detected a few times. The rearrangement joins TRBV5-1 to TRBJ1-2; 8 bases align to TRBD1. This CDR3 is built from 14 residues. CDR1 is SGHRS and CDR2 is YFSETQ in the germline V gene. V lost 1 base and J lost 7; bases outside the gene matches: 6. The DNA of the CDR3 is TGCGCCAGCAGCTTGTACCAGGGGGCGCCTGGCTACACCTTC. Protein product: CASSLYQGAPGYTF.

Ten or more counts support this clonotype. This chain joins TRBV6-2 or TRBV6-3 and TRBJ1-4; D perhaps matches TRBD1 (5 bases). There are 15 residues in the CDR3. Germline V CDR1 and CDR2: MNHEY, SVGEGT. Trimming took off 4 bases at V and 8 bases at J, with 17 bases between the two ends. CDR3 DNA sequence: TGTGCCAGCAGTTTCAACGGACTGAGGGGCGAAAAACTGTTTTTT. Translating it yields CASSFNGLRGEKLFF.

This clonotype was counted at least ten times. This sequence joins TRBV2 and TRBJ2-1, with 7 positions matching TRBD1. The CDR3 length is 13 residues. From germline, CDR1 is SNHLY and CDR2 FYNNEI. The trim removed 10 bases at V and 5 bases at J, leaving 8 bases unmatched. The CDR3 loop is CANDRAPNNEQFF. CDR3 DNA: TGTGCCAACGACAGGGCTCCCAACAATGAGCAGTTCTTC.

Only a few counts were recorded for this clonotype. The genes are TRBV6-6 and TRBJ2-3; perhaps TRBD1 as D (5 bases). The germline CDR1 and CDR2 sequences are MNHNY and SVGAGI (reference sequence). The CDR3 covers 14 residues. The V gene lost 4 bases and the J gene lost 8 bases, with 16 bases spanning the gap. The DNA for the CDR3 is TGTGCCAGCAGTTCCAAACCAGGGTCGGGTACGCAGTATTTT. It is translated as CASSSKPGSGTQYF.

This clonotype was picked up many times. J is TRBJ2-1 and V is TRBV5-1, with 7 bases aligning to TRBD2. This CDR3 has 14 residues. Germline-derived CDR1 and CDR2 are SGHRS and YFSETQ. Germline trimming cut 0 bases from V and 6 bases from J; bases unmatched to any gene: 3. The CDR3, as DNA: TGCGCCAGCAGCTTGGACGGGGGGTTCAATGAGCAGTTCTTC. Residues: CASSLDGGFNEQFF.

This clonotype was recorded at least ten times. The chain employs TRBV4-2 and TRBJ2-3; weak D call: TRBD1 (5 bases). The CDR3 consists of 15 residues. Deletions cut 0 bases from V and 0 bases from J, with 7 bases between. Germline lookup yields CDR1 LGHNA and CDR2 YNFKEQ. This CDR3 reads CASSQDRGSTDTQYF. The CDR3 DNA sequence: TGTGCCAGCAGCCAAGATAGGGGTAGCACAGATACGCAGTATTTT.

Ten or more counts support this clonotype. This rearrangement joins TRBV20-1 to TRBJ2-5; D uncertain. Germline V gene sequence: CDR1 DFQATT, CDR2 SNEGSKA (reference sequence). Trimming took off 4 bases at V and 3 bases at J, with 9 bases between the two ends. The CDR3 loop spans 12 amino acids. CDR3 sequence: CSATWVEETQYF. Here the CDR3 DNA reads TGCAGTGCTACGTGGGTTGAAGAGACCCAGTACTTC.

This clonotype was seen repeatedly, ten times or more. CDR3 sequence reads: CASSEGGTGKNIQYF. As DNA, the CDR3 is TGTGCCAGCAGTGAGGGTGGGACAGGGAAAAACATTCAGTACTTC. J is TRBJ2-4 and V is TRBV25-1; 9 bases line up with TRBD1. CDR1 and CDR2 (germline): MGHDK, SYGVNS. This CDR3 is built from 15 residues. V gave up 3 bases and J gave up 4 bases; unmatched junction bases: 4.

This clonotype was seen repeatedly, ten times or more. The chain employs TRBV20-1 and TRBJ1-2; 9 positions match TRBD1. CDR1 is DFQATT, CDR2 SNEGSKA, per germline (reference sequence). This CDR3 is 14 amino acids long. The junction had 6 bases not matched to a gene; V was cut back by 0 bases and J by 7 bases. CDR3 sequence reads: CSAREQGQGSGYTF. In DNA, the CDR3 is TGCAGTGCTAGAGAGCAGGGACAGGGTTCTGGCTACACCTTC.

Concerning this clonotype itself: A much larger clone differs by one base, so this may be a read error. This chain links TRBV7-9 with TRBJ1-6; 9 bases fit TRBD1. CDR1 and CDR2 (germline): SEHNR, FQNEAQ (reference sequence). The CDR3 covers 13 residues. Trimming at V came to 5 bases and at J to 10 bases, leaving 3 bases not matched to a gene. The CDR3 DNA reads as TGTGCCAGCAGCCGGGACAGGGACTCACCCCTCCACTTT. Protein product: CASSRDRDSPLHF.

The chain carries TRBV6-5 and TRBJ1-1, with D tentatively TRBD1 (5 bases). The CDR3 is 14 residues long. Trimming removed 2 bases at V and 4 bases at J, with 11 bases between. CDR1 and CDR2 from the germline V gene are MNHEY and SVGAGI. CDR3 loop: CASSYRAGGTEAFF. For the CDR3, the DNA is TGTGCCAGCAGTTACAGGGCCGGGGGCACTGAAGCTTTCTTT.

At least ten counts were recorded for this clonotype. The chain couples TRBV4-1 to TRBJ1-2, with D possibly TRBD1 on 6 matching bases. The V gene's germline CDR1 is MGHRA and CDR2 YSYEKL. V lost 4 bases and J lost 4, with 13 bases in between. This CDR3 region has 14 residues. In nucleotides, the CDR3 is TGCGCCAGCAGCCCGACGGGGGGGGCCTATGGCTACACCTTC. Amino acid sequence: CASSPTGGAYGYTF.

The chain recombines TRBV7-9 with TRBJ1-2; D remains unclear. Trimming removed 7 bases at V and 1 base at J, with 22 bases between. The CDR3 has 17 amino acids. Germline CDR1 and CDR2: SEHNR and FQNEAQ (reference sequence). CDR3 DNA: TGTGCCAGCATTCTAGGCCCCCCGGGCGGATTTAACTATGGCTACACCTTC. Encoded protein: CASILGPPGGFNYGYTF. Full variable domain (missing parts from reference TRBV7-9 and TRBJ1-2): DTGVSQNPRHKITKRGQNVTFRCDPISEHNRLYWYRQTLGQGPEFLTYFQNEAQLEKSRLLSDRFSAERPKGSFSTLEIQRTEQGDSAMYLCASILGPPGGFNYGYTFGSGTRLTVV.

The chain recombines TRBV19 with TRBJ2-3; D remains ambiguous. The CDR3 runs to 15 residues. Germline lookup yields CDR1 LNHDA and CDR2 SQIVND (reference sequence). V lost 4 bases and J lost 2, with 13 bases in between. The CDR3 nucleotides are TGTGCCAGTAGTACGACCCCTAGTCCCACAGATACGCAGTATTTT. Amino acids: CASSTTPSPTDTQYF.

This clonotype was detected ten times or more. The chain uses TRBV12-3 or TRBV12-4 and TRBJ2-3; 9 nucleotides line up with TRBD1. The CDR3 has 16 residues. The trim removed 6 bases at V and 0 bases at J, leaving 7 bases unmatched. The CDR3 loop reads CASSRRDRASTDTQYF. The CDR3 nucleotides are TGTGCCAGCAGCCGTCGGGACAGGGCCAGCACAGATACGCAGTATTTT.

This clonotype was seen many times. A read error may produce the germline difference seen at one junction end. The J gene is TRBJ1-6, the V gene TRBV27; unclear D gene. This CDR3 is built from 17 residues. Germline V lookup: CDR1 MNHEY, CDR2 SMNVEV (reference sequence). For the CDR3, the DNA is TGCACCAGCAGTTTTCTCGCCCCGGAAACCGGGAATTCACCCCTCCACTTT. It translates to CTSSFLAPETGNSPLHF.

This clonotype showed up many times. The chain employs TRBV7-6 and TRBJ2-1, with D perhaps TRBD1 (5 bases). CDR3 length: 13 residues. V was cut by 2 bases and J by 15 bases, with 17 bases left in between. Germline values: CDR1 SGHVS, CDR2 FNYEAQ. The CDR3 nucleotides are TGTGCCAGCAGCTTACAGGACGCCAGGGATCGGTTCTTC. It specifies CASSLQDARDRFF.

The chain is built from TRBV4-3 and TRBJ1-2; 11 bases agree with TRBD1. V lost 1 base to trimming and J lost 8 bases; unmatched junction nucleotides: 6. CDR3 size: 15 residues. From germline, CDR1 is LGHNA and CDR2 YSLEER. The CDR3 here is CASSQGTGTGGGYTF. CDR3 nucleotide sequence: TGCGCCAGCAGCCAAGGCACTGGGACAGGGGGGGGCTACACCTTC.

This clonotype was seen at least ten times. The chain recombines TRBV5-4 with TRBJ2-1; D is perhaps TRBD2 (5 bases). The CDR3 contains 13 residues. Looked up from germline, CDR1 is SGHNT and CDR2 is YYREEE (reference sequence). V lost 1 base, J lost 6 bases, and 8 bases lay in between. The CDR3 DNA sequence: TGTGCCAGCAGCTTGCTAGCTGGCAATGAGCAGTTCTTC. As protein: CASSLLAGNEQFF.